One sample yielded the 20 T cell receptor beta chains listed below, sequenced in a study of tumor-infiltrating lymphocytes in oesophageal squamous cell carcinoma. TCRdb re-called the PCR reads with MiXCR, one entry per CDR3 protein. The sample gives 8,500 to 9,000 distinct CDR3 sequences, around 64% of which show up once; about a third is in the top ten. Sequenced material: esophageal tumor tissue. Receptors were obtained from a female donor with esophageal squamous cell carcinoma.

The rearrangement uses TRBV7-3 and TRBJ2-6, with a possible D match to TRBD2 (6 bases). The J call could be wrong; TRBJ2-1 is a better fit for the DNA end. CDR3 size: 16 residues. Germline V gene data show CDR1 as SGHTA and CDR2 as FQGTGA. The CDR3 region is CASSPGDVRPYGEQFF. CDR3 DNA sequence: TGTGCCAGCAGCCCGGGGGACGTCAGGCCCTACGGTGAGCAGTTCTTC.

Within the sample, this clonotype is large. The chain has TRBV6-1 and TRBJ2-7; D assignment may be TRBD1 or TRBD2 (5 bases each). Germline lookup yields CDR1 MNHNS and CDR2 SASEGT. CDR3 size: 15 residues. V lost 6 bases, J lost 3 bases, and 18 bases lay in between. CDR3 protein: CASSLLSGTHYEQYF. For the CDR3, the DNA is TGTGCCAGCAGCTTACTTTCCGGGACGCACTACGAGCAGTACTTC.

There are a few counts of this clonotype. The V and J genes are TRBV7-3 and TRBJ1-1; no clear D gene. Germline V gives CDR1 SGHTA, CDR2 FQGTGA. The CDR3 runs 15 residues. V was cut by 3 bases and J by 6 bases, with 17 bases left in between. The CDR3 DNA sequence: TGTGCCAGCAGCTTCTCTTTCAGAAACGAAGCTGAAGCTTTCTTT. The encoded protein is CASSFSFRNEAEAFF.

V usage is TRBV6-5 and J usage is TRBJ1-2; no reliable D call. CDR1 is MNHEY, CDR2 SVGAGI, per germline. CDR3 size: 14 residues. Trimming stripped 0 bases from V and 1 base from J, with 6 bases between. The CDR3 nucleotides read TGTGCCAGCAGTTACTCCGCCAATAACTATGGCTACACCTTC. This codes for CASSYSANNYGYTF.

The V gene is TRBV27, the J gene TRBJ1-2; TRBD1 is a possible D gene (5 bases). The V gene lost 5 bases and the J gene lost 6 bases, with 16 bases spanning the gap. The germline V gene has CDR1 MNHEY and CDR2 SMNVEV (reference sequence). The CDR3 length is 14 residues. CDR3 coding DNA: TGTGCCAGCAGTCCCCGGCGGACATCTAATGGCTACACCTTC. Translating gives CASSPRRTSNGYTF.

This clonotype is termed medium-sized. With a much larger clone just one base away, this may be a read error. V usage is TRBV6-1 and J usage is TRBJ2-3; 7 positions match TRBD1. The ends lost 9 bases at V and 14 bases at J; junction bases unmatched: 17. The CDR3 consists of 13 residues. Germline assignment: CDR1 MNHNS and CDR2 SASEGT. CDR3 residues: CASPNRGTGELYF. The DNA for the CDR3 is TGTGCCAGTCCAAACAGGGGCACCGGGGAGCTGTATTTT.

The rearrangement links TRBV7-6 to TRBJ2-2; D is uncertain. With 8 bases removed from V and 1 base from J, the gap between germline ends came to 14 bases. The CDR3 is 15 amino acids. The V gene's germline CDR1 is SGHVS and CDR2 FNYEAQ. The CDR3, as DNA: TGTGCCAGCCATGAAAGTGGAGAGAACACCGGGGAGCTGTTTTTT. Translation: CASHESGENTGELFF. Drawing the rest from reference TRBV7-6 and TRBJ2-2, the complete variable domain is GAGVSQSPRYKVTKRGQDVALRCDPISGHVSLYWYRQALGQGPEFLTYFNYEAQQDKSGLPNDRFSAERPEGSISTLTIQRTEQRDSAMYRCASHESGENTGELFFGEGSRLTVL.

Note on this clonotype: A junction boundary mismatches the germline segment, possibly from a read error. The chain joins TRBV6-1 to TRBJ2-7; 8 positions match TRBD1. Germline V gives CDR1 MNHNS, CDR2 SASEGT. This CDR3 spans 15 amino acids. The CDR3 sequence: CASSQAGGASNEQYF. The CDR3 region has the DNA TGTGCCAGCAGTCAAGCAGGGGGCGCTTCCAACGAGCAGTACTTC.

V is TRBV7-6 and J is TRBJ2-1, with D perhaps TRBD1 (7 bases). From germline, CDR1 is SGHVS and CDR2 FNYEAQ. The V and J ends lost 3 bases and 6 bases respectively, with 15 bases between them. The CDR3 extends over 15 amino acids. The CDR3 region has the DNA TGTGCCAGCAGCTTGGGGGGACAGCGCAGCAATGAGCAGTTCTTC. Its protein is CASSLGGQRSNEQFF.

The rearrangement uses TRBV6-1 and TRBJ2-6, with a possible D match to TRBD2 (6 bases). V was shortened by 4 bases and J by 1 base, with 17 bases between the two germline ends. The CDR3 is 18 residues long. Germline lookup yields CDR1 MNHNS and CDR2 SASEGT. CDR3 sequence (DNA): TGTGCCAGCAGTGTGGCAGTTAGAGGAGGGTCTGGGGCCAACGTCCTGACTTTC. Translating it yields CASSVAVRGGSGANVLTF.

The CDR3 nucleotides are TGTGCCAGCAGCTTAGCGCAGAACAGTCTACAAGAGACCCAGTACTTC. Amino acid sequence: CASSLAQNSLQETQYF. V gene TRBV7-4 combines with J gene TRBJ2-5; D ambiguous. V was shortened by 0 bases and J by 2 bases, with 13 bases between the two germline ends. The CDR3 has 16 amino acids. Germline V lookup: CDR1 SGHVT, CDR2 SQSDAQ.

The V gene is TRBV6-6, the J gene TRBJ2-5; 7 bases align to TRBD1. The ends lost 5 bases at V and 13 bases at J; junction bases unmatched: 16. CDR3 length: 14 residues. The V gene's germline CDR1 is MNHNY and CDR2 SVGAGI (reference sequence). DNA for the CDR3: TGTGCCAGCAGTGATAGATTGGGACAGCTCTCTCGGTACTTC. Its protein is CASSDRLGQLSRYF.

The rearrangement links TRBV7-3 to TRBJ2-3, with 7 bases matching TRBD2. The CDR3 has 18 residues. Trimming cost V 1 base and J 4 bases; bases outside gene matches: 14. Germline V CDR1 and CDR2: SGHTA, FQGTGA. CDR3 region: CASSLKPMGGGWADTQYF. CDR3 nucleotide sequence: TGTGCCAGCAGCTTAAAGCCCATGGGGGGAGGGTGGGCAGATACGCAGTATTTT. The variable domain in full, with the rest retrieved from reference TRBV7-3 and TRBJ2-3, is GAGVSQTPSNKVTEKGKYVELRCDPISGHTALYWYRQSLGQGPEFLIYFQGTGAADDSGLPNDRFFAVRPEGSVSTLKIQRTERGDSAVYLCASSLKPMGGGWADTQYFGPGTRLTVL.

The CDR3 protein is CASTGTGWGAGEQFF. The CDR3 DNA follows: TGTGCCAGTACCGGGACAGGGTGGGGGGCCGGTGAGCAGTTCTTC. The rearrangement links TRBV7-9 to TRBJ2-4, with 9 bases fitting TRBD1. The DNA end is more similar to TRBJ2-1, so the J call may be wrong. The CDR3 runs 15 residues. Germline V lookup: CDR1 SEHNR, CDR2 FQNEAQ (reference sequence).

This chain joins TRBV9 and TRBJ2-5, with D perhaps TRBD2 (5 bases). The tail of the sequence fits TRBJ2-1 better, so the J call may be wrong. The CDR3 loop spans 14 amino acids. Germline V gives CDR1 SGDLS, CDR2 YYNGEE. CDR3 residues: CASSAPTRNDEQFF. The CDR3 DNA reads TGTGCCAGCAGCGCCCCTACTAGGAACGATGAGCAGTTCTTC.

V usage is TRBV6-1 and J usage is TRBJ1-1; 8 bases agree with TRBD1. The J call is uncertain, as TRBJ2-1 better fits the DNA end. The CDR3 has 13 amino acids. Germline V lookup: CDR1 MNHNS, CDR2 SASEGT. The CDR3, as DNA: TGTGCCAGCAGTGAATGGACCAGGGGGCAGCAGTTCTTC. It yields the protein CASSEWTRGQQFF.

Here the CDR3 reads CASSPYTQTYEQYF. CDR3 in DNA: TGTGCCAGCAGCCCCTACACGCAAACCTACGAGCAGTACTTC. The J gene is TRBJ2-1, the V gene TRBV7-2; no reliable D call. TRBJ2-7 explains the end of the DNA better; the J call may be wrong. The CDR3 loop spans 14 amino acids. Germline V gene sequence: CDR1 SGHTA, CDR2 FQGNSA.

This sequence joins TRBV7-2 and TRBJ2-3; D call uncertain. The DNA end lines up better with TRBJ1-1; the J call may be wrong. The germline gives CDR1 SGHTA, CDR2 FQGNSA. This CDR3 is 13 amino acids long. CDR3 DNA sequence: TGTGCCAGCAGCTTATTTGAGAACACTGAAGCTTTCTTT. This sequence encodes CASSLFENTEAFF.

This clonotype was recorded only once. A read error is likely, as this CDR3 ends without the conserved phenylalanine or tryptophan. It is unclear where the CDR3 begins or ends on the DNA, so no DNA is shown, and the CDR3 is as TCRdb lists it. The chain joins TRBV7-9 to TRBJ2-3; the table gives TRBD1 as D, unverified against the DNA. With termini counted, the CDR3 has 18 amino acids. Germline V gives CDR1 SEHNR, CDR2 FQNEAQ (reference sequence). This chain's CDR3 is CASSPPVTRLYNEQFFGP.

CDR3 amino acids: CASSLERTSYNEQFF. Written as DNA, the CDR3 is TGTGCCAGCAGCTTAGAGCGGACCTCCTACAATGAGCAGTTCTTC. The gene calls are TRBV7-3 and TRBJ2-1; a weak D match, TRBD2 (5 bases). The CDR3 has 15 amino acids. Trimming left V 2 bases short and J 0 bases short, with 8 bases between. The germline CDR1 and CDR2 sequences are SGHTA and FQGTGA.